The text below deals with one TCR beta chain. Antigen unknown. Stated time point: blood 4 weeks post-SBRT, at nephrectomy. Treatment meaning: 15 Gy SBRT to primary tumor, nephrectomy 4 weeks later. Nephrectomy followed 15 Gy stereotactic body radiation by 4 weeks. Blood was sampled at baseline, 2 weeks and 4 weeks after SBRT. The tumor was a clear cell renal cell carcinoma. This entry comes from a study of radiation and T cells in renal cell carcinoma. Study results and caveats: Top tumor clonotypes rose in blood 2 weeks post-radiation, then contracted.

The CDR3 extends over 14 amino acids. The ends lost 2 bases at V and 3 bases at J; junction bases unmatched: 3. CDR1 and CDR2 from the germline V gene are SGHRS and YFSETQ. TCRdb's table, derived via immunoSEQ multiplex PCR, lists solely in-frame clones and lacks some. The data contain about 74,000 clones, approximately 90% of them seen just once; the ten biggest clones take up more than 4.5%. The sequence derives from a woman in her sixties or seventies with renal cell carcinoma. The specimen was blood, collected from a patient whose treatment included radiotherapy and nephrectomy. The chain couples TRBV5-1 to TRBJ2-7; 9 nucleotides match TRBD1. The CDR3 region is CASSFTDRGYEQYF. CDR3 DNA sequence: TGCGCCAGCAGCTTCACGGACAGGGGCTACGAGCAGTACTTC.